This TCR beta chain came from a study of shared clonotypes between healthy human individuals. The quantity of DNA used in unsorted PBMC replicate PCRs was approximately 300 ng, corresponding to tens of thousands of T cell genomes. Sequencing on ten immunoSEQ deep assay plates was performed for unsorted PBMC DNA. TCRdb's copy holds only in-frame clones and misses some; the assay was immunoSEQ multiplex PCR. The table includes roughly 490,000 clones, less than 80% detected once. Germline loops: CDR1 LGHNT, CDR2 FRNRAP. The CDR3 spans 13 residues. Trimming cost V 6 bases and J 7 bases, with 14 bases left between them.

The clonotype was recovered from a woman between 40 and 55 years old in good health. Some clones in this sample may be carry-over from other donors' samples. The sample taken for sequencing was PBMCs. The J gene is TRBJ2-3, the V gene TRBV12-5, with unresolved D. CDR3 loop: CASGIAGPNTQYF. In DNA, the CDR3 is TGTGCTAGTGGGATAGCAGGCCCAAATACGCAGTATTTT.